A single sample gave rise to the 8 T cell receptor beta chains below, sequenced in a study of T cells in Graves' hyperthyroidism and ophthalmopathy. The source material, RNA transcripts, was used to amplify TCR beta CDR3 regions. Initially, a first-round RT-PCR of the TCR CDR3 employed the HTBI primer set. TCRdb reanalysed the multiplex PCR reads using MiXCR and keeps one entry per CDR3 protein. The table shows a few hundred thousand distinct CDR3 sequences, with 13% to 15% occurring only once. Sequencing input: blood. These TCRs come from a woman between 18 and 30 years old with Graves' hyperthyroidism.

J is TRBJ1-2 and V is TRBV11-3, with D possibly TRBD1 on 5 matching bases. This CDR3 spans 13 amino acids. CDR1 is SGHNT and CDR2 is YENEEA in the germline V gene. V lost 5 bases and J lost 8, with 15 bases in between. As DNA, the CDR3 is TGTGCCAGCAGCCAACGAGGGGCGGACGGCTACACCTTC. Its protein is CASSQRGADGYTF.

This clonotype was detected ten times or more. The rearrangement links TRBV7-2 to TRBJ1-1; D unclear. The germline gives CDR1 SGHTA, CDR2 FQGNSA. V lost 4 bases and J 1 base, leaving 13 bases between the germline ends. The CDR3 consists of 15 residues. CDR3 region: CASSSGATWNTEAFF. The CDR3 nucleotides read TGTGCCAGCAGCTCCGGCGCAACTTGGAACACTGAAGCTTTCTTT. The complete variable domain, with remaining parts taken from reference TRBV7-2 and TRBJ1-1, reads GAGVSQSPSNKVTEKGKDVELRCDPISGHTALYWYRQSLGQGLEFLIYFQGNSAPDKSGLPSDRFSAERTGGSVSTLTIQRTQQEDSAVYLCASSSGATWNTEAFFGQGTRLTVV.

The chain employs TRBV7-6 and TRBJ1-2; D not certain. CDR3 length: 14 amino acids. Germline V gives CDR1 SGHVS, CDR2 FNYEAQ. V was cut by 0 bases and J by 8 bases, with 13 bases left in between. CDR3 nucleotides: TGTGCCAGCAGCTTAGCGGAAAATAGCCGGGGCTACACCTTC. Its translation: CASSLAENSRGYTF.

The sample holds many counts of this clonotype. This chain joins TRBV3-1 and TRBJ1-1; possible D gene TRBD1, 5 bases. The CDR3 consists of 15 residues. V lost 4 bases, J lost 1 base, and 13 bases lay in between. CDR1 is LGHDT, CDR2 YNNKEL, per germline (reference sequence). The CDR3: CASSRTGGRNTEAFF. The DNA for the CDR3 is TGTGCCAGCAGCCGAACAGGCGGGAGGAACACTGAAGCTTTCTTT.

In this sample, this clonotype turned up many times. The V and J genes are TRBV5-1 and TRBJ2-7; D uncertain. The CDR3 consists of 14 residues. V was clipped by 0 bases and J by 3 bases, with 10 bases between them. Germline V gives CDR1 SGHRS, CDR2 YFSETQ. CDR3 coding DNA: TGCGCCAGCAGCTTGGGAGGCGTCCTCTACGAGCAGTACTTC. The encoded protein is CASSLGGVLYEQYF.

This clonotype was seen a few times. This chain uses TRBV6-1 with TRBJ1-2, with no clear D. In germline, CDR1 is MNHNS, CDR2 SASEGT. Between the trimmed V and J ends, which lost 6 bases and 5 bases, there was a span of 7 bases. The CDR3 totals 11 residues. The CDR3 region is CASRRGYGYTF. In DNA form, the CDR3 reads TGTGCCAGCAGGCGGGGTTATGGCTACACCTTC.

The table lists this clonotype with many counts. The rearrangement joins TRBV20-1 to TRBJ1-2; no clear D gene. V was shortened by 0 bases and J by 4 bases, with 6 bases between the two germline ends. There are 12 residues in the CDR3. Germline V gene sequence: CDR1 DFQATT, CDR2 SNEGSKA (reference sequence). This chain's CDR3 is CSARERVYGYTF. The CDR3 nucleotides are TGCAGTGCTAGAGAACGGGTCTATGGCTACACCTTC.

Ten or more counts support this clonotype. The chain links TRBV4-1 to TRBJ2-7, with 9 bases aligning to TRBD1. V dropped 1 base and J dropped 5; count of bases not matched to a gene: 6. The CDR3 spans 15 residues. CDR1 MGHRA and CDR2 YSYEKL come from the germline V gene. Written as DNA, the CDR3 is TGCGCCAGCAGCCAAGTGTTGGGACAGGGAGACGAGCAGTACGTC. This gives the protein CASSQVLGQGDEQYV.